Following are 32 T cell receptor beta chains from one sample sequenced in a study of shared clonotypes between healthy human individuals. The table came from immunoSEQ multiplex PCR; TCRdb's copy has only in-frame clones and leaves some out. The sample has roughly 2.6 million clones, around 94% seen once. Sequencing used naive CD4+ T cells sorted from blood. The subset denotes: CD45RA+ positively selected. These receptors were taken from a man aged 18 to 29 in good health.

The rearrangement links TRBV5-4 to TRBJ1-1, with a weak D call TRBD1 (5 bases). V lost 4 bases, J lost 0 bases, and 13 bases lay in between. Germline V gene data show CDR1 as SGHNT and CDR2 as YYREEE (reference sequence). This CDR3 is built from 15 residues. The CDR3 protein is CASSPNGGMNTEAFF. The CDR3 DNA reads as TGTGCCAGCAGCCCGAATGGGGGAATGAACACTGAAGCTTTCTTT.

The chain employs TRBV7-2 and TRBJ2-1; 8 nucleotides match TRBD2. With 5 bases clipped from V and 7 bases from J, the junction kept 10 bases outside the gene matches. This CDR3 is built from 15 residues. Germline loops: CDR1 SGHTA, CDR2 FQGNSA. CDR3 sequence (DNA): TGTGCCAGCAGCCCAGACGGGACTAGTCCTAATGAGCAGTTCTTC. The encoded protein is CASSPDGTSPNEQFF.

J is TRBJ2-3 and V is TRBV5-1; D may be TRBD1 or TRBD2 (7 bases each). The V end was cut by 7 bases, the J end by 4 bases, with 16 bases between. The length of the CDR3 is 14 residues. In germline, CDR1 is SGHRS, CDR2 YFSETQ. CDR3 DNA sequence: TGCGCCAGCTGCCAGGGGGGGGCGTCAGATACGCAGTATTTT. It encodes CASCQGGASDTQYF. Complete variable domain (other parts from reference TRBV5-1 and TRBJ2-3): KAGVTQTPRYLIKTRGQQVTLSCSPISGHRSVSWYQQTPGQGLQFLFEYFSETQRNKGNFPGRFSGRQFSNSRSEMNVSTLELGDSALYLCASCQGGASDTQYFGPGTRLTVL.

The J gene is TRBJ1-5, the V gene TRBV27; 7 nucleotides match TRBD1. The CDR3 has 14 residues. In germline, CDR1 is MNHEY, CDR2 SMNVEV (reference sequence). The V gene end was trimmed by 4 bases and the J gene end by 3 bases; junction bases not matched to a gene: 3. The CDR3 coding sequence is TGTGCCAGCAGTTGGAGGGGGCCCAATCAGCCCCAGCATTTT. Translating gives CASSWRGPNQPQHF.

The gene calls are TRBV15 and TRBJ2-4; D is perhaps TRBD1 (5 bases). This CDR3 is built from 16 residues. The V end was cut by 0 bases, the J end by 1 base, with 10 bases between. Germline loops: CDR1 LNHNV, CDR2 YYDKDF (reference sequence). The CDR3 loop reads CATSRDLGDAKNIQYF. CDR3 DNA: TGTGCCACCAGCAGAGATTTAGGGGATGCCAAAAACATTCAGTACTTC.

CDR3 residues: CASSPGTSGVETQYF. CDR3 coding DNA: TGTGCCAGCAGCCCCGGGACTAGCGGGGTAGAGACCCAGTACTTC. The rearrangement links TRBV5-6 to TRBJ2-5, with 13 bases identical to TRBD2. This CDR3 spans 15 amino acids. Trimming took 4 bases from V and 4 from J; bases not matched to a gene: 4. CDR1 is SGHDT, CDR2 YYEEEE, per germline.

The V and J genes are TRBV2 and TRBJ1-4; D call uncertain. V shed 0 bases and J shed 5 bases, with 10 bases lying between them. This CDR3 comprises 15 residues. Germline CDR1 is SNHLY and CDR2 is FYNNEI. DNA for the CDR3: TGTGCCAGCAGTGAAGCGCTTCCCGAGAATGAAAAACTGTTTTTT. Translation: CASSEALPENEKLFF.

The chain has TRBV28 and TRBJ2-7; D assignment may be TRBD1 or TRBD2 (7 bases each). This CDR3 region has 16 residues. Trimming removed 6 bases from V and 1 base from J, with 19 bases in between. Germline CDR1 MDHEN, CDR2 SYDVKM. CDR3 region: CASRHPPGGGSYEQYF. Written as DNA, the CDR3 is TGTGCCAGCAGGCACCCCCCAGGGGGGGGGTCCTACGAGCAGTACTTC.

This chain links TRBV6-6 with TRBJ1-3, with 7 nucleotides matching TRBD1. This CDR3 is 16 amino acids long. Germline loops: CDR1 MNHNY, CDR2 SVGAGI (reference sequence). V was pared by 5 bases and J by 4 bases, with 11 bases of the junction left unmatched. The CDR3 sequence: CASSTRQGVKGNTIYF. The CDR3 DNA reads as TGTGCCAGCAGTACGCGGCAGGGGGTGAAGGGAAACACCATATATTTT.

This clone came up a few times. This chain joins TRBV7-2 and TRBJ1-5; D may be TRBD1 (5 bases). This CDR3 spans 14 amino acids. The V gene's germline CDR1 is SGHTA and CDR2 FQGNSA. The V and J ends lost 5 bases and 4 bases respectively, with 12 bases between them. This CDR3 is CASSPRDGNQPQHF. The CDR3, as DNA: TGTGCCAGCAGCCCCCGGGACGGAAATCAGCCCCAGCATTTT.

CDR3: CARSDRDRDESRPEAFF. As DNA, the CDR3 is TGTGCCAGAAGCGACCGGGACAGGGACGAAAGTCGGCCTGAAGCTTTCTTT. V is TRBV7-5 and J is TRBJ1-1; the table gives TRBD1 as D, unverified against the DNA. TRBV7-5 is annotated as a pseudogene. The CDR3 covers 17 residues.

The CDR3 DNA sequence: TGTGCCAGCAGCCAAGAACCCCCGCGAGAGTTCTTC. It specifies CASSQEPPREFF. The V and J genes are TRBV14 and TRBJ2-1, with D unresolved. Trimming took 0 bases from V and 14 from J, leaving 11 bases between them. The CDR3 contains 12 residues. Germline CDR1 and CDR2: SGHDN and FVKESK. Using reference TRBV14 and TRBJ2-1 for the parts outside the CDR3, the full variable domain is EAGVTQFPSHSVIEKGQTVTLRCDPISGHDNLYWYRRVMGKEIKFLLHFVKESKQDESGMPNNRFLAERTGGTYSTLKVQPAELEDSGVYFCASSQEPPREFFGPGTRLTVL.

V gene TRBV28 combines with J gene TRBJ1-2, with TRBD1 matching over 9 bases. The CDR3 is made up of 15 amino acids. Germline V gene sequence: CDR1 MDHEN, CDR2 SYDVKM. The trim removed 6 bases at V and 5 bases at J, leaving 10 bases unmatched. The CDR3 region has the DNA TGTGCCAGCAGGCCATCCGGGACAGGGAGGTATGGCTACACCTTC. Encoded protein: CASRPSGTGRYGYTF.

The V and J genes are TRBV15 and TRBJ2-1, with 8 bases matching TRBD2. Germline V gives CDR1 LNHNV, CDR2 YYDKDF (reference sequence). The CDR3 runs 15 residues. The trim removed 3 bases at V and 2 bases at J, leaving 3 bases unmatched. The CDR3 DNA follows: TGTGCCACCAGCAGCGGGAGGGCCGCCTACAATGAGCAGTTCTTC. The encoded protein is CATSSGRAAYNEQFF.

A remark on this clone: Other DNA sequences from this sample encode an identical CDR3 as well. The rearrangement uses TRBV2 and TRBJ2-2; TRBD2 aligns across 8 bases. The V segment lost 9 bases and the J segment 2 bases; nucleotides outside the gene matches: 5. Germline CDR1 reads SNHLY; CDR2 reads FYNNEI. This CDR3 spans 14 amino acids. In DNA form, the CDR3 reads TGTGCCAGTAGAGCGGGGGTCAACACCGGGGAGCTGTTTTTT. It yields the protein CASRAGVNTGELFF.

The chain uses TRBV5-1 and TRBJ2-7; D is unresolved. Germline CDR1 reads SGHRS; CDR2 reads YFSETQ. The CDR3 covers 15 residues. V dropped 4 bases and J dropped 2 bases, with 16 bases sitting between them. CDR3 DNA sequence: TGCGCCAGCAGCCTAAGGGTTCGTCTACCCTACGAGCAGTACTTC. This translates into CASSLRVRLPYEQYF.

The chain uses TRBV27 and TRBJ1-1; D might be TRBD1 (5 bases). V was trimmed by 4 bases and J by 2 bases, leaving 8 bases between them. Germline V gene sequence: CDR1 MNHEY, CDR2 SMNVEV (reference sequence). The CDR3 has 13 amino acids. The CDR3 loop is CASSYRDNTEAFF. DNA of the CDR3: TGTGCCAGCAGTTACCGGGACAACACTGAAGCTTTCTTT.

This chain joins TRBV7-9 and TRBJ1-5, with D unresolved. V was trimmed by 4 bases and J by 5 bases, leaving 12 bases between them. The germline gives CDR1 SEHNR, CDR2 FQNEAQ (reference sequence). The CDR3 has 14 residues. CDR3 nucleotides: TGTGCCAGCAGCTCTGACTCGGGAGATCAGCCCCAGCATTTT. It translates to CASSSDSGDQPQHF. Looking up the rest from reference TRBV7-9 and TRBJ1-5 gives the full variable domain: DTGVSQNPRHKITKRGQNVTFRCDPISEHNRLYWYRQTLGQGPEFLTYFQNEAQLEKSRLLSDRFSAERPKGSFSTLEIQRTEQGDSAMYLCASSSDSGDQPQHFGDGTRLSIL.

The chain couples TRBV5-1 to TRBJ2-1, with 7 bases identical to TRBD1. From germline, CDR1 is SGHRS and CDR2 YFSETQ. The CDR3 is made up of 15 amino acids. Unmatched junction bases numbered 7, after V lost 1 base and J lost 6 bases. CDR3 coding DNA: TGCGCCAGCAGCTTGAGCCGGACAGGCACCAATGAGCAGTTCTTC. This codes for CASSLSRTGTNEQFF.

This rearrangement joins TRBV11-3 to TRBJ2-2; 11 bases agree with TRBD2. Germline loops: CDR1 SGHNT, CDR2 YENEEA. V lost 5 bases, J lost 1 base, and 3 bases stayed unmatched. CDR3 size: 16 residues. CDR3 loop: CASSRTSGRNTGELFF. The CDR3 nucleotides are TGTGCCAGCAGCCGAACTAGCGGGAGGAACACCGGGGAGCTGTTTTTT.

The genes are TRBV30 and TRBJ1-6, with TRBD1 matching over 9 bases. Germline assignment: CDR1 GTSNPN and CDR2 SVGIG (reference sequence). CDR3 length equals 14 residues. V trimming: 4 bases; J trimming: 10 bases; junction bases outside the gene matches: 8. CDR3 coding DNA: TGTGCCTGGACGACAGGGGGTTTAGGGTCACCCCTCCACTTT. Translating gives CAWTTGGLGSPLHF.

The J gene is TRBJ1-3, the V gene TRBV19; a possible D gene is TRBD1 (6 bases). CDR3 length: 17 amino acids. V was shortened by 6 bases and J by 2 bases, with 20 bases between the two germline ends. From germline, CDR1 is LNHDA and CDR2 SQIVND (reference sequence). The CDR3 here is CASSRTPRGQTGNTIYF. CDR3 sequence (DNA): TGTGCCAGTAGCAGAACCCCCAGGGGACAAACTGGAAACACCATATATTTT.

CDR3 sequence: CASAGWVNTEAFF. As DNA, the CDR3 is TGTGCCAGCGCAGGGTGGGTGAACACTGAAGCTTTCTTT. This rearrangement joins TRBV2 to TRBJ1-1; tentative D call: TRBD1 (5 bases). This CDR3 is 13 amino acids long. The germline gives CDR1 SNHLY, CDR2 FYNNEI. The V and J ends lost 8 bases and 0 bases respectively, with 10 bases between them.

V and J are TRBV7-9 and TRBJ1-4, with D unclear. This CDR3 comprises 12 residues. V was clipped by 2 bases and J by 8 bases, with 6 bases between them. Germline CDR1 and CDR2: SEHNR and FQNEAQ (reference sequence). DNA for the CDR3: TGTGCCAGCAGCTTATTGGGAGAAAAACTGTTTTTT. Translated: CASSLLGEKLFF.

The rearrangement uses TRBV6-1 and TRBJ2-3, with 8 nucleotides matching TRBD2. The V gene's germline CDR1 is MNHNS and CDR2 SASEGT. V lost 1 base to trimming and J lost 5 bases; unmatched junction nucleotides: 2. The CDR3 spans 14 residues. The CDR3 DNA reads TGTGCCAGCAGTGAAGTAGCGGGAATAGATACGCAGTATTTT. This translates into CASSEVAGIDTQYF.

The chain is built from TRBV5-8 and TRBJ1-6; D uncertain. Germline V gives CDR1 SGHTS, CDR2 YDEGEE. The CDR3 spans 17 residues. Trimming pared 4 bases from V and 5 bases from J, leaving 19 bases between. The CDR3 region has the DNA TGTGCCAGCAGCGACGGACCGGGATATTCTAATAATTCACCCCTCCACTTT. It specifies CASSDGPGYSNNSPLHF.

This chain joins TRBV11-1 and TRBJ1-1; TRBD1 matches at 9 bases. Germline values: CDR1 SGHAT, CDR2 FQDESV (reference sequence). This CDR3 is 16 amino acids long. The V and J ends lost 5 bases and 2 bases, in that order; junction bases with no gene match: 9. CDR3 nucleotides: TGTGCCAGCAGCACCGGGGACAGGGCCTTAAACACTGAAGCTTTCTTT. Translation: CASSTGDRALNTEAFF.

The V call is TRBV6-1, the J call TRBJ1-4, with a weak D call TRBD1 (6 bases). V was trimmed by 2 bases and J by 4 bases, leaving 11 bases between them. Per germline, CDR1 MNHNS and CDR2 SASEGT. This CDR3 is 15 amino acids long. The CDR3: CASSERAGVNEKLFF. CDR3 DNA sequence: TGTGCCAGCAGTGAACGGGCAGGGGTTAATGAAAAACTGTTTTTT.

For this clone: The sample holds other DNA sequences that translate to the same CDR3. J is TRBJ1-1 and V is TRBV6-5, with D uncertain. V dropped 8 bases and J dropped 4 bases, with 8 bases sitting between them. CDR3 length: 11 residues. Germline loops: CDR1 MNHEY, CDR2 SVGAGI. The CDR3 nucleotides read TGTGCCAGCTCCCGTGGCACTGAAGCTTTCTTT. Translation gives CASSRGTEAFF.

The genes are TRBV29-1 and TRBJ2-2, with TRBD1 matching 8 bases. Trimming at V came to 2 bases and at J to 5 bases, leaving 1 base not matched to a gene. CDR1 SQVTM and CDR2 ANQGSEA come from the germline V gene. CDR3 length: 13 residues. The CDR3 DNA is TGCAGCGTTGAAAACAGGGGGACCGGGGAGCTGTTTTTT. Its protein is CSVENRGTGELFF.

This sequence joins TRBV27 and TRBJ1-1, with 8 positions matching TRBD1. CDR1 is MNHEY and CDR2 is SMNVEV in the germline V gene (reference sequence). The CDR3 has 14 residues. J gave up 4 bases and V 6 bases, and 7 bases lay outside the gene matches. The CDR3 reads CASSQGAFSTEAFF. The CDR3, as DNA: TGTGCCAGCAGCCAGGGGGCTTTTAGCACTGAAGCTTTCTTT.

The V call is TRBV7-2, the J call TRBJ2-3; 7 bases agree with TRBD1. V lost 5 bases and J lost 5; bases outside the gene matches: 4. Germline CDR1 and CDR2: SGHTA and FQGNSA. The CDR3 is made up of 13 amino acids. The DNA of the CDR3 is TGTGCCAGCAGCGCTCACAGGGGAGATACGCAGTATTTT. Translation gives CASSAHRGDTQYF.